The 19 T cell receptor beta chains below were found in one sample sequenced in a study of long-term antiretroviral therapy in people with HIV. Researchers report immunoSEQ v3.0 was run at survey level. The assay was immunoSEQ multiplex PCR, and TCRdb's table has in-frame clones only and misses some. The sample holds about 25,000 clones, about 86% seen once. Sequencing was performed on unsorted PBMCs, taken 1.2 years after starting antiretroviral therapy. Every receptor here comes from a man in his fifties or sixties with HIV.

The chain carries TRBV4-3 and TRBJ2-1; D gene uncertain. V was clipped by 0 bases and J by 0 bases, with 15 bases between them. The CDR3 covers 18 residues. Looked up from germline, CDR1 is LGHNA and CDR2 is YSLEER. The CDR3: CASSQDLRTRSSYNEQFF. The DNA for the CDR3 is TGCGCCAGCAGCCAAGATTTGCGAACGAGGAGCTCCTACAATGAGCAGTTCTTC.

CDR3 coding DNA: TGTGCCAGCAGTTACTCGATAGCCACTAGCACAGATACGCAGTATTTT. Its translation: CASSYSIATSTDTQYF. The rearrangement uses TRBV6-5 and TRBJ2-3; no definite D call. Trimming cost V 0 bases and J 0 bases, with 10 bases left between them. CDR1 and CDR2 from the germline V gene are MNHEY and SVGAGI. CDR3 length equals 16 residues.

This chain joins TRBV6-6 and TRBJ2-7; 9 nucleotides agree with TRBD1. The CDR3 covers 15 residues. CDR1 is MNHNY, CDR2 SVGAGI, per germline (reference sequence). The trim removed 8 bases at V and 3 bases at J, leaving 11 bases unmatched. The CDR3 DNA is TGTGCCAGCGGGACAGGGCCTTCGTGGGACTACGAGCAGTACTTC. This encodes CASGTGPSWDYEQYF.

This clone counts as medium-sized. The rearrangement uses TRBV6-5 and TRBJ1-2, with 8 bases lining up with TRBD1. CDR3 length: 13 amino acids. The ends lost 2 bases at V and 7 bases at J; junction bases unmatched: 3. Germline V gene sequence: CDR1 MNHEY, CDR2 SVGAGI. The chain's CDR3 is CASSYGQGGGYTF. In DNA, the CDR3 is TGTGCCAGCAGTTACGGACAGGGTGGTGGCTACACCTTC.

The V call is TRBV6-6, the J call TRBJ1-4; 8 nucleotides line up with TRBD1. There are 13 residues in the CDR3. Germline values: CDR1 MNHNY, CDR2 SVGAGI (reference sequence). V was pared by 6 bases and J by 8 bases, with 5 bases of the junction left unmatched. The CDR3 here is CASSKNRGEKLFF. The CDR3, as DNA: TGTGCCAGCAGCAAAAACAGGGGGGAAAAACTGTTTTTT.

This clone was picked up one time. The CDR3 spells CASSPSLGANTEAFF. CDR3 bases: TGTGCCAGCAGCCCATCGTTGGGGGCGAACACTGAAGCTTTCTTT. J is TRBJ1-1 and V is TRBV7-8, with D tentatively TRBD1 (6 bases). This CDR3 has 15 residues. Germline values: CDR1 SGHVS, CDR2 FQNEAQ. V was cut by 5 bases and J by 1 base, with 14 bases left in between.

The J gene is TRBJ1-1, the V gene TRBV28; 11 nucleotides line up with TRBD1. The CDR3 extends over 16 amino acids. Germline lookup yields CDR1 MDHEN and CDR2 SYDVKM. Trimming took 2 bases from V and 11 from J; bases not matched to a gene: 13. The CDR3 region has the DNA TGTGCCAGCAGTTTAGCCCCCGGGACAGGGGGATCCAAGGCTTTCTTT. Protein product: CASSLAPGTGGSKAFF.

A single count supports this clone. The chain carries TRBV28 and TRBJ2-4, with 7 bases identical to TRBD1. The length of the CDR3 is 14 residues. Losses at the gene ends were 6 bases for V and 11 bases for J; bases not matched to a gene: 13. CDR1 and CDR2 (germline): MDHEN, SYDVKM. Here the CDR3 DNA reads TGTGCCAGCAGCACTCCACTGGACAGGCCCTTTCAGTACTTC. This translates into CASSTPLDRPFQYF.

The sample holds a few counts of this clone. One junction end does not reproduce the germline sequence, and a read error may be involved. V is TRBV7-7 and J is TRBJ1-3, with a possible D match to TRBD1 (5 bases). CDR1 is SSHAT and CDR2 is FNYEAQ in the germline V gene (reference sequence). The CDR3 sequence is 15 residues long. The CDR3 spells CASSPGRNSGNTIYF. The CDR3 nucleotides are TGTGCTAGCAGCCCGGGACGGAACTCTGGAAACACCATATATTTT.

The rearrangement uses TRBV29-1 and TRBJ2-7; a possible D gene is TRBD2 (6 bases). The CDR3 has 12 residues. Germline-derived CDR1 and CDR2 are SQVTM and ANQGSEA. Deletions cut 4 bases from V and 3 bases from J, with 10 bases between. The CDR3 reads CSVVKGLYEQYF. DNA for the CDR3: TGCAGCGTTGTTAAGGGACTCTACGAGCAGTACTTC.

The chain recombines TRBV15 with TRBJ1-5; D may be TRBD1 (6 bases). This CDR3 region has 18 residues. The V gene lost 0 bases and the J gene lost 4 bases, with 19 bases spanning the gap. Germline V lookup: CDR1 LNHNV, CDR2 YYDKDF (reference sequence). DNA of the CDR3: TGTGCCACCAGCAGAGATTCAAACACAGGGTCGGGAAATCAGCCCCAGCATTTT. The encoded protein is CATSRDSNTGSGNQPQHF.

The V gene is TRBV15, the J gene TRBJ2-7; D could derive from TRBD1 or TRBD2 (5 bases each). CDR3 size: 14 residues. Trimming stripped 3 bases from V and 1 base from J, with 10 bases between. The germline CDR1 and CDR2 sequences are LNHNV and YYDKDF (reference sequence). This CDR3 reads CATSRGDASYEQYF. Written as DNA, the CDR3 is TGTGCCACCAGCAGGGGGGACGCGTCCTACGAGCAGTACTTC.

The table lists this clone with a count of one. V and J are TRBV5-6 and TRBJ1-1; possible D gene TRBD1, 6 bases. The CDR3 runs to 18 residues. Trimming pared 2 bases from V and 5 bases from J, leaving 25 bases between. Germline CDR1 reads SGHDT; CDR2 reads YYEEEE. CDR3 region: CASSFRGKYRAAVTEAFF. DNA of the CDR3: TGTGCCAGCAGCTTCAGGGGCAAGTACAGGGCAGCGGTTACTGAAGCTTTCTTT.

The genes are TRBV7-9 and TRBJ1-2; D is undetermined. Germline-derived CDR1 and CDR2 are SEHNR and FQNEAQ (reference sequence). V gave up 0 bases and J gave up 1 base, with 12 bases separating them. This CDR3 is built from 16 residues. The CDR3, as DNA: TGTGCCAGCAGCTTAGCGCAATCCGGATTTAACTATGGCTACACCTTC. It specifies CASSLAQSGFNYGYTF.

This clone was recorded only once. V is TRBV5-4 and J is TRBJ1-4; perhaps TRBD1 as D (5 bases). This CDR3 spans 14 amino acids. V lost 3 bases and J 4 bases, leaving 10 bases between the germline ends. Germline V gene data show CDR1 as SGHNT and CDR2 as YYREEE (reference sequence). Written as DNA, the CDR3 is TGTGCCAGCAGCTCCTGGGACGGTAATGAAAAACTGTTTTTT. Its protein is CASSSWDGNEKLFF.

CDR3 DNA sequence: TGCAGCGTTGTTGGGACCTCCCCCCGGTACACCTTC. Amino acid sequence: CSVVGTSPRYTF. This chain links TRBV29-1 with TRBJ1-2; D may be TRBD1 (5 bases). CDR1 is SQVTM, CDR2 ANQGSEA, per germline. Trimming stripped 4 bases from V and 11 bases from J, with 17 bases between. This CDR3 spans 12 amino acids.

The rearrangement links TRBV28 to TRBJ1-3, with D maybe TRBD1 (6 bases). In germline, CDR1 is MDHEN, CDR2 SYDVKM. There are 13 residues in the CDR3. V was trimmed by 8 bases and J by 3 bases, leaving 11 bases between them. The CDR3 region has the DNA TGTGCCAGCTTGACAGGAGTTGGAAACACCATATATTTT. It yields the protein CASLTGVGNTIYF.

Points on this clone: Other DNA sequences in this sample translate to the same CDR3. The chain joins TRBV10-2 to TRBJ1-5; the D is unclear. The CDR3 totals 12 residues. CDR1 and CDR2 from the germline V gene are WSHSY and SAAADI. The V and J ends lost 6 bases and 7 bases respectively, with 10 bases between them. CDR3 in DNA: TGCGCCAGCAGCGGGGTAGGGCAGCCCCAGCATTTT. It is translated as CASSGVGQPQHF.

This clone has just a few counts. The chain is built from TRBV5-4 and TRBJ2-1; TRBD2 matches at 8 bases. The trim removed 5 bases at V and 5 bases at J, leaving 15 bases unmatched. The germline CDR1 and CDR2 sequences are SGHNT and YYREEE (reference sequence). This CDR3 region has 17 residues. CDR3 loop: CASRPGALGLVDNEQFF. For the CDR3, the DNA is TGTGCCAGCAGACCAGGGGCCCTGGGACTAGTTGACAATGAGCAGTTCTTC.